This T cell receptor beta chain was observed in a study of blood T cells in healthy people across ages. Study as a whole: About one barcoded TCR beta cDNA was captured per two T cells.

V was pared by 6 bases and J by 12 bases, with 17 bases between. This CDR3 has 11 amino acids. Germline CDR1 reads DFQATT; CDR2 reads SNEGSKA (reference sequence). Study-wide results and caveats: Older age went with lower TCR beta diversity per million T cells, in a roughly linear way.

It was with a sample-barcoded 5' primer and a J-beta primer mix that a second PCR of roughly 7 to 12 cycles was run. Each cDNA molecule was tagged by a template-switch adaptor that had 12 random nucleotides. TCRdb itself ran the 5' RACE reads through MiXCR, one entry per CDR3 protein. This table has 550,000 to 800,000 distinct CDR3 sequences, approximately 29% appearing once. To note about this clonotype: Its antigen is as yet unknown.

J is TRBJ2-5 and V is TRBV20-1; D not resolved. Sequenced input: blood. This TCR derives from a woman of 80 years or more in good health. CDR3 in DNA: TGCAGTGCGATGAGTCCAGGCCAAGAGTACTTC. It yields the protein CSAMSPGQEYF.